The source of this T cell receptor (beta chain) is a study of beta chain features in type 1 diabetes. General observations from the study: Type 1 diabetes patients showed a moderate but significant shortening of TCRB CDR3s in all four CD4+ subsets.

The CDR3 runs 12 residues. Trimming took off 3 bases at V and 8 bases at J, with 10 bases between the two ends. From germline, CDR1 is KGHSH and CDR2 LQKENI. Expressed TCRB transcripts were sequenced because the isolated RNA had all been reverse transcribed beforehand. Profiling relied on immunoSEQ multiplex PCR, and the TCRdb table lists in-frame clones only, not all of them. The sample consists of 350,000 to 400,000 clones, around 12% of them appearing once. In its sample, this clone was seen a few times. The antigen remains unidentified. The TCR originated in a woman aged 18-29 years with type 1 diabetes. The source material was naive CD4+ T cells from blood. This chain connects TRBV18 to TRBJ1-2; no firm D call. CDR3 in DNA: TGTGCCAGCTCACCGCCCAGGTACGGCTACACCTTC. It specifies CASSPPRYGYTF.